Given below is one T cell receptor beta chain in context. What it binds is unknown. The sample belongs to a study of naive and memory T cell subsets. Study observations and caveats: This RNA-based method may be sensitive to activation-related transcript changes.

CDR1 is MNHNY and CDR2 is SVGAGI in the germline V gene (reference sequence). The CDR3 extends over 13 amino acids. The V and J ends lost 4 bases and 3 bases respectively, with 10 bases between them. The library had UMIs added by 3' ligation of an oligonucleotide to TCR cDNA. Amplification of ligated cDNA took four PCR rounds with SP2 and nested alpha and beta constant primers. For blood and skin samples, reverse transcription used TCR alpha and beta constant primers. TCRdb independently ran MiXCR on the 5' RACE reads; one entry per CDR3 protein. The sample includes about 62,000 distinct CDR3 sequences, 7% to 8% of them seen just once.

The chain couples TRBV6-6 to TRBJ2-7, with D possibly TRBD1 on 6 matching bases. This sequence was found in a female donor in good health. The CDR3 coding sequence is TGTGCCAGCAGTTCCGGGACAAACTACGAGCAGTACTTC. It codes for CASSSGTNYEQYF.